Given below is one T cell receptor (beta chain) in context. Original data processing: Using reference gene primer amplification, nucleated cell counts were estimated. Repertoires were generated with immunoSEQ multiplex PCR, while TCRdb's copy carries only in-frame clones and drops some. V and J calls and clone size are given by that table; D and trimming were obtained from the DNA. The sample lists about 52,000 clones, 90% occurring once. The data derive from a study of blood T cell repertoires in COVID-19. Study information: Acute-phase and convalescent COVID-19 samples originated in the United States, Italy and Spain. In each case, the material was cDNA or gDNA derived from T cells, B-cell-depleted T cells, or PBMCs.

CDR1 is WSHSY, CDR2 SAAADI, per germline. The V segment lost 6 bases and the J segment 4 bases; nucleotides outside the gene matches: 8. CDR3 size: 14 residues. V and J are TRBV10-2 and TRBJ1-1, with TRBD1 identical over 7 bases. This sequence originates from a human donor in a cohort sampled during active COVID-19. What was sequenced was peripheral blood. The DNA of the CDR3 is TGCGCCAGCAGGATTAGACAGGGCGGCACTGAAGCTTTCTTT. It is translated as CASRIRQGGTEAFF.